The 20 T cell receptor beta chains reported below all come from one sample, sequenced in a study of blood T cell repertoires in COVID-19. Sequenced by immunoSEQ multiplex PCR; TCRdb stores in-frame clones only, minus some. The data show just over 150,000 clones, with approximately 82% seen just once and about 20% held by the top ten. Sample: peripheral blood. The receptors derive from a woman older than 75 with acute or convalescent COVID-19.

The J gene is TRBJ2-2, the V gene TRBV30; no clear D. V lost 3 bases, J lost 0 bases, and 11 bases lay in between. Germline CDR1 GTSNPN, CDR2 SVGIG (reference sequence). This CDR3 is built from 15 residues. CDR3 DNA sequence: TGTGCCTGGAGCCCTTTACGGGCGAACACCGGGGAGCTGTTTTTT. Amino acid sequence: CAWSPLRANTGELFF.

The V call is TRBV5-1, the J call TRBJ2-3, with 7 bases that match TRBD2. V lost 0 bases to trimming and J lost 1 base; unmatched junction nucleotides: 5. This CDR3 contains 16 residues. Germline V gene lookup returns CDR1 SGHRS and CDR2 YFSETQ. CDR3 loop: CASSLDSGARTDTQYF. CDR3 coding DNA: TGCGCCAGCAGCTTGGACAGCGGGGCCCGCACAGATACGCAGTATTTT. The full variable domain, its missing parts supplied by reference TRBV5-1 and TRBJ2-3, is KAGVTQTPRYLIKTRGQQVTLSCSPISGHRSVSWYQQTPGQGLQFLFEYFSETQRNKGNFPGRFSGRQFSNSRSEMNVSTLELGDSALYLCASSLDSGARTDTQYFGPGTRLTVL.

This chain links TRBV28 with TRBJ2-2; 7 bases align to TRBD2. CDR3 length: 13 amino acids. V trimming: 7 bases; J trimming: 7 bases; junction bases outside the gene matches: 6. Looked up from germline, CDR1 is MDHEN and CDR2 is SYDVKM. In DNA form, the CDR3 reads TGTGCCAGCACCAACGGGGGGTTCGGGGAGCTGTTTTTT. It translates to CASTNGGFGELFF.

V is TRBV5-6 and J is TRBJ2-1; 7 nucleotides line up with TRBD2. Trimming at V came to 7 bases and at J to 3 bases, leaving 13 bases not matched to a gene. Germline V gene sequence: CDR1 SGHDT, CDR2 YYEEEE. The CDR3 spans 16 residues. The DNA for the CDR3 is TGTGCCAGCGCCCTAGAAAGGGGAGGGATCTACAATGAGCAGTTCTTC. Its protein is CASALERGGIYNEQFF. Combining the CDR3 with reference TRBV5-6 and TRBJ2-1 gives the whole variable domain DAGVTQSPTHLIKTRGQQVTLRCSPKSGHDTVSWYQQALGQGPQFIFQYYEEEERQRGNFPDRFSGHQFPNYSSELNVNALLLGDSALYLCASALERGGIYNEQFFGPGTRLTVL.

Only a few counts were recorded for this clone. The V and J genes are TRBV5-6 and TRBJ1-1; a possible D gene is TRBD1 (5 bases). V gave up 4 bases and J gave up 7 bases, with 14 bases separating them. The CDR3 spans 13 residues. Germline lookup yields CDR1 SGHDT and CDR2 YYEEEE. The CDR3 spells CASSPRRGSEAFF. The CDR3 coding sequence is TGTGCCAGCAGCCCCCGCCGGGGGAGTGAAGCTTTCTTT.

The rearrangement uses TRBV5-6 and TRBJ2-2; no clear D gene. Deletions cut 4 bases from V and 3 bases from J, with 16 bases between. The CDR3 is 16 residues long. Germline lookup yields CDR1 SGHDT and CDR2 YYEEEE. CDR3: CASSAVNEFYTGELFF. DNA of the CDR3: TGTGCCAGCAGCGCTGTTAACGAGTTTTACACCGGGGAGCTGTTTTTT.

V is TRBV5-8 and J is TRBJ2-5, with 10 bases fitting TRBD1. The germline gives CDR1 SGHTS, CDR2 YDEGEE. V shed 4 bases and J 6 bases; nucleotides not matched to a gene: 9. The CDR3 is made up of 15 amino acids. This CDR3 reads CASSEGTGAGQTQYF. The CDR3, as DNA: TGTGCCAGCAGCGAAGGGACAGGGGCTGGGCAGACCCAGTACTTC. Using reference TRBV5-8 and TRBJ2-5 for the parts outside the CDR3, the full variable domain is EAGVTQSPTHLIKTRGQQATLRCSPISGHTSVYWYQQALGLGLQFLLWYDEGEERNRGNFPPRFSGRQFPNYSSELNVNALELEDSALYLCASSEGTGAGQTQYFGPGTRLLVL.

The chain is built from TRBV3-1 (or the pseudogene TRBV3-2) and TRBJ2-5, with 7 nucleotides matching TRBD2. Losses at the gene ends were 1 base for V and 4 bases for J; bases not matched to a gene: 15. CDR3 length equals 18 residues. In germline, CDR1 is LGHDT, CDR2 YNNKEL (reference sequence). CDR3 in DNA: TGTGCCAGCAGCCAAGGGGGGAGAGGCGGGAGTGCGTCAGAGACCCAGTACTTC. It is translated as CASSQGGRGGSASETQYF.

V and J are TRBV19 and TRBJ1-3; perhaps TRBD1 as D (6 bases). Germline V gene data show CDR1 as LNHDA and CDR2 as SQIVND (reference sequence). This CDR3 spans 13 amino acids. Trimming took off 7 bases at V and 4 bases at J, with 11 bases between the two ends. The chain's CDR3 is CASKGGAGNTIYF. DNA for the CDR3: TGTGCCAGTAAGGGGGGGGCCGGAAACACCATATATTTT.

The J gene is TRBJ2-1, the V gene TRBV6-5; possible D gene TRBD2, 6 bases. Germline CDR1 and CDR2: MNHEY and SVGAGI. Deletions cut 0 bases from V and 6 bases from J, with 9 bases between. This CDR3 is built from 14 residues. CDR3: CASSYSAGINEQFF. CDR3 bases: TGTGCCAGCAGTTACTCTGCGGGAATCAATGAGCAGTTCTTC.

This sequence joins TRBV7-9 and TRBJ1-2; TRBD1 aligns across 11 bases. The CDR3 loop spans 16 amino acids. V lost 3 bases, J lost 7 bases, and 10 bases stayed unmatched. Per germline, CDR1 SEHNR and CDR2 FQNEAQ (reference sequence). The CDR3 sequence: CASSFATGQGASGYTF. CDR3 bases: TGTGCCAGCAGCTTCGCTACCGGACAGGGGGCGAGTGGCTACACCTTC. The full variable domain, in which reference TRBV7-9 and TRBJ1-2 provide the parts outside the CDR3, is DTGVSQNPRHKITKRGQNVTFRCDPISEHNRLYWYRQTLGQGPEFLTYFQNEAQLEKSRLLSDRFSAERPKGSFSTLEIQRTEQGDSAMYLCASSFATGQGASGYTFGSGTRLTVV.

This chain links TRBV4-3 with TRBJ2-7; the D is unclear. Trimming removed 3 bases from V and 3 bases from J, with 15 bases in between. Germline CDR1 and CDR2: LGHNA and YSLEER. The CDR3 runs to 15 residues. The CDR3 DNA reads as TGCGCCAGCAGCCAGACGTTTCCCTACTACTACGAGCAGTACTTC. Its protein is CASSQTFPYYYEQYF.

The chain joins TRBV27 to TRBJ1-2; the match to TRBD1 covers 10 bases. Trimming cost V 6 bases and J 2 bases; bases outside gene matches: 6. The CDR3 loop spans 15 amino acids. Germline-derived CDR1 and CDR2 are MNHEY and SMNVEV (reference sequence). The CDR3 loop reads CASRGPGQGNYGYTF. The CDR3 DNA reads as TGTGCCAGCAGGGGGCCGGGACAGGGGAACTATGGCTACACCTTC.

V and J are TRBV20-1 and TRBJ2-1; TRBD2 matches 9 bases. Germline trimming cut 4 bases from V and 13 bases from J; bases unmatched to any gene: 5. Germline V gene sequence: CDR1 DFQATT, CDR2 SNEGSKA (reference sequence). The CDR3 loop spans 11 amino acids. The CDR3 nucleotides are TGCAGTGCTACCTTAGCGGGAGCTCAGTTCTTC. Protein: CSATLAGAQFF.

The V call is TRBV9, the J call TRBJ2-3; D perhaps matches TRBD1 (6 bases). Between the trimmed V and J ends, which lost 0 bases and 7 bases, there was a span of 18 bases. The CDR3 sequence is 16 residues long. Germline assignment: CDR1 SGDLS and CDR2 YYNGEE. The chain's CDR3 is CASSVEGNRVGNTQYF. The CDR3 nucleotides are TGTGCCAGCAGCGTAGAGGGCAACAGGGTCGGAAATACGCAGTATTTT.

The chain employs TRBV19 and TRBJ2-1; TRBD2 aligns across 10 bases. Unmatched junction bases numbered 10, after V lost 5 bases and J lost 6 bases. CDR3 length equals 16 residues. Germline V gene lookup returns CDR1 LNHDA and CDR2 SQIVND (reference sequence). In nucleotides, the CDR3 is TGTGCCAGTAGTTCCCCCCGTCTAGCGGGAGCCAATGAGCAGTTCTTC. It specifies CASSSPRLAGANEQFF.

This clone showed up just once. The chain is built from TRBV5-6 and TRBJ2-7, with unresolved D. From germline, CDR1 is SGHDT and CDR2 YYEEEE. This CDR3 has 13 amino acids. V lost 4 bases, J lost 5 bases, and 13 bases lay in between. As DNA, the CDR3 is TGTGCCAGCAGCGGTGGCAGGTATAACGAGCAGTACTTC. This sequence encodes CASSGGRYNEQYF. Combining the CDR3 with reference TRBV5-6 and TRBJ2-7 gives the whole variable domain DAGVTQSPTHLIKTRGQQVTLRCSPKSGHDTVSWYQQALGQGPQFIFQYYEEEERQRGNFPDRFSGHQFPNYSSELNVNALLLGDSALYLCASSGGRYNEQYFGPGTRLTVT.

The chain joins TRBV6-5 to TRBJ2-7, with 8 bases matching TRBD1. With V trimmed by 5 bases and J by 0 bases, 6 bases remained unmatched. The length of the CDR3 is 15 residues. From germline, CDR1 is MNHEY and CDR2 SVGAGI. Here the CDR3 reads CASSLGQGSSYEQYF. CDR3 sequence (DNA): TGTGCCAGCAGTCTCGGACAGGGAAGCTCCTACGAGCAGTACTTC.

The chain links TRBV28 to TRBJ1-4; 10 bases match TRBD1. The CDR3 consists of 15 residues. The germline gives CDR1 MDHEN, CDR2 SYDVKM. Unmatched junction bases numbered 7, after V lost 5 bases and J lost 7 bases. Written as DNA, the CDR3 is TGTGCCAGCAGTGGCGTCGGGACAGGGGCTGAAAAACTGTTTTTT. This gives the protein CASSGVGTGAEKLFF.

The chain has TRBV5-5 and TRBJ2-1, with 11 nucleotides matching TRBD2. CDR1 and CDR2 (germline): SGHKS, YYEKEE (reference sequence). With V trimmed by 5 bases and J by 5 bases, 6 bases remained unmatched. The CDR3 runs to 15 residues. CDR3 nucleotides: TGTGCCAGCAGGCCACTAGCGGGAGCCGACAATGAGCAGTTCTTC. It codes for CASRPLAGADNEQFF.